One sample yielded the 9 T cell receptor beta chains listed below, sequenced in a study of regulatory T cells in long-lasting Graves disease. Noted time point: newly diagnosed GD, antithyroid drugs for less than 3 months. Scientists built the TCR library using RNA that was extracted from PBMCs. Combining iRepertoire HTBI primers with Arm-PCR of CDR3 regions, the authors built TCR beta libraries. From the multiplex PCR reads, TCRdb called clonotypes with MiXCR, one entry per CDR3 protein. Of 500,000 or so distinct CDR3 sequences detected, 15% to 20% appear once; the ten largest clones hold roughly an eighth. The sample was also linked to a second study, of T cells in Graves' hyperthyroidism and ophthalmopathy.

The sample here was peripheral blood mononuclear cells (PBMCs), taken at new diagnosis, from a patient treated with antithyroid drugs. These receptors were obtained from a man in his forties with Graves disease.

The rearrangement joins TRBV28 to TRBJ2-1, with D perhaps TRBD1 (6 bases). The CDR3 has 16 amino acids. The germline gives CDR1 MDHEN, CDR2 SYDVKM. Trimming shortened V by 5 bases and J by 3 bases, and 17 bases separated the two germline ends. The CDR3 loop is CASSRGWQGHYNEQFF. DNA for the CDR3: TGTGCCAGCAGTAGGGGGTGGCAGGGTCACTACAATGAGCAGTTCTTC.

This clonotype was recorded at least ten times. CDR3: CASSLEFGKMNTEAFF. The CDR3 DNA reads as TGTGCCAGCAGCTTAGAATTTGGCAAGATGAACACTGAAGCTTTCTTT. The chain recombines TRBV11-2 with TRBJ1-1, with D uncertain. This CDR3 is built from 16 residues. The germline V gene encodes CDR1 SGHAT and CDR2 FQNNGV. V was cut by 0 bases and J by 0 bases, with 11 bases left in between.

This clonotype was seen repeatedly, ten times or more. CDR3 loop: CASSILAGGPRSSYEQYF. The CDR3 nucleotides read TGTGCCAGCAGCATACTAGCGGGAGGGCCTAGGAGCTCCTACGAGCAGTACTTC. The chain is built from TRBV28 and TRBJ2-7, with 13 bases fitting TRBD2. This CDR3 region has 18 residues. J lost 0 bases, V lost 6 bases, and 11 bases had no gene match. From germline, CDR1 is MDHEN and CDR2 SYDVKM.

Worth noting for this clonotype: A read error may be the cause here, since a much bigger clone is one base away. The chain carries TRBV7-9 and TRBJ2-1; D is uncertain. Germline V gene data show CDR1 as SEHNR and CDR2 as FQNEAQ (reference sequence). This CDR3 is 14 amino acids long. CDR3 DNA: TGTGCCAGCAGCTTAGCGGCCACCTACGATGAGCAGTTCTTC. The encoded protein is CASSLAATYDEQFF.

This clonotype was recorded at least ten times. The chain employs TRBV12-3 or TRBV12-4 and TRBJ1-5; 9 positions match TRBD1. The CDR3 runs 17 residues. The V segment lost 6 bases and the J segment 0 bases; nucleotides outside the gene matches: 9. The CDR3 DNA reads TGTGCCAGCAGCCTCTCCTTGGGACAGGGTAGCAATCAGCCCCAGCATTTT. Translating it yields CASSLSLGQGSNQPQHF.

This clonotype was picked up a small number of times. The chain uses TRBV7-9 and TRBJ2-1; 10 bases map to TRBD1. The V gene's germline CDR1 is SEHNR and CDR2 FQNEAQ (reference sequence). This CDR3 contains 17 residues. Trimming took 2 bases from V and 6 from J; bases not matched to a gene: 10. The CDR3 coding sequence is TGTGCCAGCAGCTTATACCTAACCGGGACAGGGGCCAATGAGCAGTTCTTC. This gives the protein CASSLYLTGTGANEQFF. Variable domain in full (rest from reference TRBV7-9 and TRBJ2-1): DTGVSQNPRHKITKRGQNVTFRCDPISEHNRLYWYRQTLGQGPEFLTYFQNEAQLEKSRLLSDRFSAERPKGSFSTLEIQRTEQGDSAMYLCASSLYLTGTGANEQFFGPGTRLTVL.

This clonotype has a count of ten or more. V and J are TRBV6-9 and TRBJ2-7; D is undetermined. The CDR3 sequence is 16 residues long. Per germline, CDR1 MNHGY and CDR2 SVAAGI. V lost 3 bases and J lost 0, with 15 bases in between. The CDR3 DNA follows: TGTGCCAGCAGTTACTCTCCGGCGGACCCCTCCTACGAGCAGTACTTC. Translating it yields CASSYSPADPSYEQYF.

This clonotype was detected many times. The chain combines TRBV27 with TRBJ1-1; D is perhaps TRBD1 (5 bases). The CDR3 length is 16 residues. Trimming cost V 4 bases and J 0 bases, with 15 bases left between them. Germline values: CDR1 MNHEY, CDR2 SMNVEV (reference sequence). CDR3 sequence: CASSSSWGELNTEAFF. The DNA for the CDR3 is TGTGCCAGCAGTTCTTCCTGGGGGGAGTTGAACACTGAAGCTTTCTTT.

The sample holds a few counts of this clonotype. CDR3 DNA: TGTGCCAGCAGTTTAGGGACAGGATACAACTCCTACGAGCAGTACTTC. As protein: CASSLGTGYNSYEQYF. V and J are TRBV12-3 or TRBV12-4 and TRBJ2-7, with 7 bases fitting TRBD1. V lost 1 base and J lost 0; bases outside the gene matches: 6. The CDR3 has 16 residues.